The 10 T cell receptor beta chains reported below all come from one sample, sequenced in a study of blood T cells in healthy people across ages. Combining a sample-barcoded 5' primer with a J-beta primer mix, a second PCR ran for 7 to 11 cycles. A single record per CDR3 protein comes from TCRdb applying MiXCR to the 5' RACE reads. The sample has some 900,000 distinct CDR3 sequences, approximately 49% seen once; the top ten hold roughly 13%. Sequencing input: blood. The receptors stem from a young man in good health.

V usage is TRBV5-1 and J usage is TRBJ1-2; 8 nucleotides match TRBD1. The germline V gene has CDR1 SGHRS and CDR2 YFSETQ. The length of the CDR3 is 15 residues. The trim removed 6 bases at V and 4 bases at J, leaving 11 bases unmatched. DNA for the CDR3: TGCGCCAGCACCAAGGGACAGGAGCCCACCTATGGCTACACCTTC. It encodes CASTKGQEPTYGYTF.

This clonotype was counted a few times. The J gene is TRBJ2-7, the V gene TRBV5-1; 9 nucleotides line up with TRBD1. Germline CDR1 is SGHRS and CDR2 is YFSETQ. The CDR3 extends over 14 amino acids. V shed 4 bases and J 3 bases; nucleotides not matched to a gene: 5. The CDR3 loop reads CASSVTGGNYEQYF. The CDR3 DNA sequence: TGCGCCAGCAGCGTGACAGGGGGAAACTACGAGCAGTACTTC.

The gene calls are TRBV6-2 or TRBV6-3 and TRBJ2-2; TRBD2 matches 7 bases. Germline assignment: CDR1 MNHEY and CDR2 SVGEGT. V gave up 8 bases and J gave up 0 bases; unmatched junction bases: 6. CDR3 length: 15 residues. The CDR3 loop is CASGGESANTGELFF. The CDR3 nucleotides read TGTGCCAGCGGGGGGGAATCTGCGAACACCGGGGAGCTGTTTTTT.

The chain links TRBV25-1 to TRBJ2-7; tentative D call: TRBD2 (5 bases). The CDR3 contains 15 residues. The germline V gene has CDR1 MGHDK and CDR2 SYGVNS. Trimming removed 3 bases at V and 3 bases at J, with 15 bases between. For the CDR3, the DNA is TGTGCCAGCAGTGACGCCGGGCTCGAGGGCTACGAGCAGTACTTC. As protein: CASSDAGLEGYEQYF.

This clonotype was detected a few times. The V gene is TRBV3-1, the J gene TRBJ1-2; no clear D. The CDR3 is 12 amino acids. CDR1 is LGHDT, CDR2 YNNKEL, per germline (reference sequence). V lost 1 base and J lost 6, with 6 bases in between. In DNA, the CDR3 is TGTGCCAGCAGCCAAGCTCAGAATGGCTACACCTTC. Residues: CASSQAQNGYTF.

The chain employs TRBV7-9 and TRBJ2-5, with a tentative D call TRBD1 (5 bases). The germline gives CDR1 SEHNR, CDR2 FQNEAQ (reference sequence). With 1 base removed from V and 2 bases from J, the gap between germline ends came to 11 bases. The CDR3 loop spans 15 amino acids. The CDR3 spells CASSLGMGLQETQYF. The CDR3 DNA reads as TGTGCCAGCAGCTTAGGGATGGGGCTTCAAGAGACCCAGTACTTC.

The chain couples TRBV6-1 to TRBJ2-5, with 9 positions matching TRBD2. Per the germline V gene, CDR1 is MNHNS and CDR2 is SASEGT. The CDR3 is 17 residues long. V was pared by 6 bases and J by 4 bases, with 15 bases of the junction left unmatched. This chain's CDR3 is CASSTTGTSNFPETQYF. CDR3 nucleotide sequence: TGTGCCAGCAGCACAACCGGGACTAGCAATTTTCCAGAGACCCAGTACTTC.

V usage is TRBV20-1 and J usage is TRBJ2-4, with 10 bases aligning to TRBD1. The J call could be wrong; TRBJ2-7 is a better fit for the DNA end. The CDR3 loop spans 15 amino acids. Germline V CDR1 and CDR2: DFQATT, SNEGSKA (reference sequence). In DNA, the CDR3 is TGCAGTGCTCCTAGTTCCGGGACAGGGGTATACGAGCAGTACTTC. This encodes CSAPSSGTGVYEQYF.

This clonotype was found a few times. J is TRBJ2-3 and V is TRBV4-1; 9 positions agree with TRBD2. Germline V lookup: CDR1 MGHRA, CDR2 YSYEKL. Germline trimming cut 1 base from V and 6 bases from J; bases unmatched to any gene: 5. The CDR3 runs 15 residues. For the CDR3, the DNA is TGCGCCAGCAGCCAAGTGGCGGGGGGGCTTGATACGCAGTATTTT. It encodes CASSQVAGGLDTQYF.

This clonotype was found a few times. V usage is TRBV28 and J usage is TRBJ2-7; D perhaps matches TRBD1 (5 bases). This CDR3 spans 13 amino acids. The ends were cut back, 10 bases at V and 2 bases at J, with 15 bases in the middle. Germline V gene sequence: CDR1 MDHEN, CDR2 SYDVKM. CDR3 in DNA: TGTGCCACAGGGCGGAATAAAGCCTACGAGCAGTACTTC. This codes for CATGRNKAYEQYF.